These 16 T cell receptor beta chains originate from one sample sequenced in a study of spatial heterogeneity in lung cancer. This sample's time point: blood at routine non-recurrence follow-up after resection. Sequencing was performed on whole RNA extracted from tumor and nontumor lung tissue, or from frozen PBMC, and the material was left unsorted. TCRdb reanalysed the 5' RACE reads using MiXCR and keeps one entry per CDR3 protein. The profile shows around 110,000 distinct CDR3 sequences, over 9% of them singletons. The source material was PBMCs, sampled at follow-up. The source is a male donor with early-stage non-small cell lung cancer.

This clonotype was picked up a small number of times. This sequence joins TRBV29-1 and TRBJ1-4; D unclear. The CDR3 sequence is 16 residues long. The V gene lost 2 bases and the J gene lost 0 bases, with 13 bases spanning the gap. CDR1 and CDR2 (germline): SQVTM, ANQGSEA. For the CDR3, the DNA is TGCAGCGTTGAATTCGGACGGGGAACAACTAATGAAAAACTGTTTTTT. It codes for CSVEFGRGTTNEKLFF.

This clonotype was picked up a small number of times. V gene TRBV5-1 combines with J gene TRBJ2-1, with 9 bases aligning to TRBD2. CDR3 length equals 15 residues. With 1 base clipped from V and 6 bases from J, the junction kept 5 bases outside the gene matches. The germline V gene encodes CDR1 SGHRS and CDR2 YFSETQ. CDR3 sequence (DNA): TGCGCCAGCAGCTTGCTAGCGGGGTCGAGCAATGAGCAGTTCTTC. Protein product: CASSLLAGSSNEQFF.

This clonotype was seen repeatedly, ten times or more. CDR3 sequence reads: CASSYQGLGNQPQHF. CDR3 nucleotide sequence: TGTGCCAGCAGTTACCAGGGACTGGGCAATCAGCCCCAGCATTTT. The V call is TRBV6-2 or TRBV6-3, the J call TRBJ1-5, with D possibly being TRBD1 (5 bases). The CDR3 covers 15 residues. Between the trimmed V and J ends, which lost 2 bases and 2 bases, there was a span of 10 bases. Germline V gene data show CDR1 as MNHEY and CDR2 as SVGEGT.

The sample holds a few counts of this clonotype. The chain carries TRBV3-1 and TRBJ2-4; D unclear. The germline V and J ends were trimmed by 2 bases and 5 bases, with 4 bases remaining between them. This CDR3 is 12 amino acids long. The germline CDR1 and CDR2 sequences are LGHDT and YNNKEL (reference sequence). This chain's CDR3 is CASSQSENIQYF. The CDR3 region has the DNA TGTGCCAGCAGCCAATCTGAAAACATTCAGTACTTC.

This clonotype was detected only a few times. CDR3 coding DNA: TGTGCCAGCAGCCAAGGGGTCGGGAGGAGCACAGATACGCAGTATTTT. Its protein is CASSQGVGRSTDTQYF. The rearrangement links TRBV3-1 to TRBJ2-3, with 7 bases fitting TRBD2. The CDR3 spans 16 residues. J gave up 0 bases and V 1 base, and 4 bases lay outside the gene matches. CDR1 is LGHDT, CDR2 YNNKEL, per germline (reference sequence).

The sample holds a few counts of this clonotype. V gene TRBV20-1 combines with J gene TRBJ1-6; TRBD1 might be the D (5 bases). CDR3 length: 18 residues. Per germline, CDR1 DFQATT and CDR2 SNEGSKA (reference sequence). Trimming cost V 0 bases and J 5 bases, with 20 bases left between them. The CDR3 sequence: CSARDQGRATANNSPLHF. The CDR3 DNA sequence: TGCAGTGCTAGAGATCAGGGCAGGGCAACAGCGAATAATTCACCCCTCCACTTT.

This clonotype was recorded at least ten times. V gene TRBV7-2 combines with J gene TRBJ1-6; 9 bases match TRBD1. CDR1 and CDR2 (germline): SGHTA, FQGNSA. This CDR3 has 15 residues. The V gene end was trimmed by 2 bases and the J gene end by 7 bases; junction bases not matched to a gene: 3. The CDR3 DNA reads TGTGCCAGCAGCTTACGTGGGACAGGGAATTCACCCCTCCACTTT. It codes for CASSLRGTGNSPLHF.

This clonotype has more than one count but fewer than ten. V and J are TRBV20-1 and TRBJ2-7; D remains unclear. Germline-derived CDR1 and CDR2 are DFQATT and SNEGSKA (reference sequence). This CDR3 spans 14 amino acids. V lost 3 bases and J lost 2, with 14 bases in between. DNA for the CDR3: TGCAGTGCTAGTGGTAGCAGGTCTACCTACGAGCAGTACTTC. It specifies CSASGSRSTYEQYF.

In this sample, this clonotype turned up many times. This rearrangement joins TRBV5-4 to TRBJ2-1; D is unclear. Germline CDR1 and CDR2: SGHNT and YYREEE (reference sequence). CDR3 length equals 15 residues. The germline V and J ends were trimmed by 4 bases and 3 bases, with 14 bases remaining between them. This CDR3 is CASSASGSFYNEQFF. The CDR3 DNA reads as TGTGCCAGCAGCGCATCCGGGTCCTTCTACAATGAGCAGTTCTTC.

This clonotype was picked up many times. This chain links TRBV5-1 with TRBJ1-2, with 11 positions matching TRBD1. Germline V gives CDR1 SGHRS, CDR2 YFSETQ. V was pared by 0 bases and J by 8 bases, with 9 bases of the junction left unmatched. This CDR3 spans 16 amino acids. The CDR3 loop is CASSLVPSDRGHGYTF. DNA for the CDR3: TGCGCCAGCAGCTTGGTCCCCTCGGACAGGGGGCACGGCTACACCTTC.

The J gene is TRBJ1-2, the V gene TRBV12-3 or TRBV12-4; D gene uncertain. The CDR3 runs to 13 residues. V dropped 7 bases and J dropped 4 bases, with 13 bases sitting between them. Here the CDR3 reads CASTPGGGYGYTF. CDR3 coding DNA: TGTGCCAGCACCCCTGGAGGTGGCTATGGCTACACCTTC.

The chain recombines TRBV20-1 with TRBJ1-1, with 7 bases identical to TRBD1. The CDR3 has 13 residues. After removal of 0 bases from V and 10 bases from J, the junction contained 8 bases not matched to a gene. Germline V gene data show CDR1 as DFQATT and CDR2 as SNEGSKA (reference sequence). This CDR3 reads CSAREPQRGRAFF. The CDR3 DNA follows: TGCAGTGCTAGAGAACCCCAGAGGGGGCGAGCTTTCTTT.

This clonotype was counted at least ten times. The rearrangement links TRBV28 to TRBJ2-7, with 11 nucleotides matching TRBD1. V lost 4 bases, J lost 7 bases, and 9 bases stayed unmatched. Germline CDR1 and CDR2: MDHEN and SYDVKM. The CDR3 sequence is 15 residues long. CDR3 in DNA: TGTGCCAGCAGTTCCGGACAGGGGGCGATGAGGGAGCAGTACTTC. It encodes CASSSGQGAMREQYF. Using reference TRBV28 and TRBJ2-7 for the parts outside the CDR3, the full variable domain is DVKVTQSSRYLVKRTGEKVFLECVQDMDHENMFWYRQDPGLGLRLIYFSYDVKMKEKGDIPEGYSVSREKKERFSLILESASTNQTSMYLCASSSGQGAMREQYFGPGTRLTVT.

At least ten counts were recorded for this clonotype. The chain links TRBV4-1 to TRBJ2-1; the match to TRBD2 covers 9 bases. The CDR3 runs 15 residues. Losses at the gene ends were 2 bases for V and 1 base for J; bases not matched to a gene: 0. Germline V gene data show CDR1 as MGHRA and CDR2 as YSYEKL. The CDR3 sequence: CASSQLAGSYNEQFF. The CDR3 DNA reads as TGCGCCAGCAGCCAACTAGCGGGGTCCTACAATGAGCAGTTCTTC.

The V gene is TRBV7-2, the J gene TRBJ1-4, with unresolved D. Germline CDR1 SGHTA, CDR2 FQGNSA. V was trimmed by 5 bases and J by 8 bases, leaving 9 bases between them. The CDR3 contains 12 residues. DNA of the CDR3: TGTGCCAGCAGCCCGGGTTTAGAAAAACTGTTTTTT. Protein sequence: CASSPGLEKLFF.

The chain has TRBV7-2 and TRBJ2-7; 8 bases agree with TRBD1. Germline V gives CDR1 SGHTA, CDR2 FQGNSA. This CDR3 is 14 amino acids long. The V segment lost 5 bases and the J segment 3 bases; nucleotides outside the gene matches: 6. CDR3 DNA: TGTGCCAGCAGCCTCCCACAGGGGGTCTACGAGCAGTACTTC. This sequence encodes CASSLPQGVYEQYF.